A selection of T cell receptor beta chains follows, all from one sample in a study of Tregs in tolerant kidney transplant recipients. Assay used: immunoSEQ multiplex PCR; TCRdb lists only in-frame clones, some missing. The sample includes approximately 60,000 clones, under 98% of them seen just once. The source was Tregs from blood, collected before the transplant. The receptors stem from a human donor who received a combined kidney and bone marrow transplant. Each CDR3 is given with its conserved first and last residue. D genes are given only for firm matches. Size tells how often a clone was seen (once, few, many) or the class of an expanded clone, and some rows leave it out.

v_call: TRBV28; clone_size: .; d_call: .; j_call: TRBJ1-1; cdr3_aa: CASRGLSNTEAFF; cdr3_nt: TGTGCCAGCAGGGGGCTTTCGAACACTGAAGCTTTCTTT
v_call: TRBV6-1; clone_size: .; d_call: TRBD1; j_call: TRBJ2-6; cdr3_aa: CAGGQGWTGANVLTF; cdr3_nt: TGTGCCGGGGGACAGGGATGGACTGGGGCCAACGTCCTGACTTTC
v_call: TRBV29-1; clone_size: .; d_call: .; j_call: TRBJ1-1; cdr3_aa: CSVEDLGGTEAFF; cdr3_nt: TGCAGCGTTGAAGATTTGGGGGGCACTGAAGCTTTCTTT
v_call: TRBV18; clone_size: .; d_call: .; j_call: TRBJ1-4; cdr3_aa: CASSRTARGEKLFF; cdr3_nt: TGTGCCAGCTCACGGACAGCTAGAGGGGAAAAACTGTTTTTT
v_call: TRBV20-1; clone_size: once; d_call: .; j_call: TRBJ2-5; cdr3_aa: CSASREETQYF; cdr3_nt: TGCAGTGCTAGCCGGGAAGAGACCCAGTACTTC
v_call: TRBV6-1; clone_size: .; d_call: .; j_call: TRBJ2-1; cdr3_aa: CASSVQGRYTEQFF; cdr3_nt: TGTGCCAGCAGTGTGCAGGGTCGGTACACGGAGCAGTTCTTC
v_call: TRBV7-2; clone_size: .; d_call: .; j_call: TRBJ2-6; cdr3_aa: CASNPRGFGANVLTF; cdr3_nt: TGTGCCAGCAACCCGCGAGGGTTCGGGGCCAACGTCCTGACTTTC
v_call: TRBV10-3; clone_size: .; d_call: TRBD1; j_call: TRBJ1-1; cdr3_aa: CAISEGQGAGGTEAFF; cdr3_nt: TGTGCCATCAGTGAAGGGCAGGGGGCAGGAGGAACTGAAGCTTTCTTT
v_call: TRBV27; clone_size: .; d_call: .; j_call: TRBJ2-5; cdr3_aa: CASRHTGFGETQYF; cdr3_nt: TGTGCCAGCCGCCATACAGGGTTTGGAGAGACCCAGTACTTC
v_call: TRBV30; clone_size: .; d_call: .; j_call: TRBJ2-3; cdr3_aa: CAWSTGVRPQYTQYF; cdr3_nt: TGTGCCTGGAGCACCGGGGTCCGTCCCCAATATACGCAGTATTTT
v_call: TRBV25-1; clone_size: .; d_call: TRBD1; j_call: TRBJ2-7; cdr3_aa: CASRKTGGLYEQYF; cdr3_nt: TGTGCCAGCAGAAAGACAGGGGGCCTCTACGAGCAGTACTTC
v_call: TRBV11-3; clone_size: .; d_call: .; j_call: TRBJ2-7; cdr3_aa: CASSLGPNEQYF; cdr3_nt: TGTGCCAGCAGCTTAGGCCCTAACGAGCAGTACTTC
v_call: TRBV7-9; clone_size: .; d_call: TRBD2; j_call: TRBJ2-5; cdr3_aa: CASSFASGAPGTQYF; cdr3_nt: TGTGCCAGCAGCTTTGCTAGCGGGGCCCCGGGGACCCAGTACTTC
v_call: TRBV5-1; clone_size: .; d_call: .; j_call: TRBJ2-1; cdr3_aa: CASSTLTGNNEQFF; cdr3_nt: TGCGCCAGCAGCACTTTAACAGGGAACAATGAGCAGTTCTTC
v_call: TRBV5-1; clone_size: .; d_call: TRBD1; j_call: TRBJ2-7; cdr3_aa: CASSFRDRGYEQYF; cdr3_nt: TGCGCCAGCAGCTTCCGGGACAGGGGCTACGAGCAGTACTTC
v_call: TRBV7-2; clone_size: .; d_call: TRBD1; j_call: TRBJ1-2; cdr3_aa: CASSLYPPTTGANYGYTF; cdr3_nt: TGTGCCAGCAGCCTATATCCCCCCACGACAGGGGCCAACTATGGCTACACCTTC
v_call: TRBV14; clone_size: .; d_call: .; j_call: TRBJ1-2; cdr3_aa: CASSQDDRRINYGYTF; cdr3_nt: TGTGCCAGCAGCCAAGACGACAGGAGAATTAACTATGGCTACACCTTC
v_call: TRBV5-5; clone_size: .; d_call: TRBD1; j_call: TRBJ1-6; cdr3_aa: CASSYTGGLGSPLHF; cdr3_nt: TGTGCCAGCAGCTATACAGGGGGCTTAGGATCACCCCTCCACTTT
v_call: TRBV19; clone_size: once; d_call: TRBD1; j_call: TRBJ1-5; cdr3_aa: CASSIGGGWQPQHF; cdr3_nt: TGTGCCAGTAGTATAGGAGGGGGCTGGCAGCCCCAGCATTTT
v_call: TRBV6-6; clone_size: .; d_call: TRBD1; j_call: TRBJ1-1; cdr3_aa: CASRPGQLNTEAFF; cdr3_nt: TGTGCCAGCAGGCCGGGACAGCTGAACACTGAAGCTTTCTTT
v_call: TRBV7-9; clone_size: .; d_call: TRBD1; j_call: TRBJ2-6; cdr3_aa: CASSLQGAGANVLTF; cdr3_nt: TGTGCCAGCAGCTTGCAGGGGGCTGGGGCCAACGTCCTGACTTTC
v_call: TRBV2; clone_size: .; d_call: TRBD1; j_call: TRBJ2-7; cdr3_aa: CASSLRGQSYEQYF; cdr3_nt: TGTGCCAGCAGCCTCAGGGGGCAGTCCTACGAGCAGTACTTC
v_call: TRBV10-3; clone_size: .; d_call: TRBD1; j_call: TRBJ1-2; cdr3_aa: CAIREQGASGGYTF; cdr3_nt: TGTGCCATCAGGGAACAGGGGGCATCGGGGGGCTACACCTTC
v_call: TRBV4-3; clone_size: .; d_call: TRBD2; j_call: TRBJ2-1; cdr3_aa: CASSRGLGAYNEQFF; cdr3_nt: TGCGCCAGCAGCCGAGGACTAGGGGCCTACAATGAGCAGTTCTTC
v_call: TRBV7-9; clone_size: .; d_call: TRBD1; j_call: TRBJ2-2; cdr3_aa: CASRRTGANTGELFF; cdr3_nt: TGTGCCAGCAGGCGGACAGGGGCGAACACCGGGGAGCTGTTTTTT
v_call: TRBV4-3; clone_size: .; d_call: .; j_call: TRBJ1-1; cdr3_aa: CASSQLMNTEAFF; cdr3_nt: TGCGCCAGCAGCCAACTAATGAACACTGAAGCTTTCTTT
v_call: TRBV18; clone_size: .; d_call: TRBD1; j_call: TRBJ1-3; cdr3_aa: CASSPLPLGQANTIYF; cdr3_nt: TGTGCCAGCTCACCACTTCCCTTGGGACAGGCGAACACCATATATTTT
v_call: TRBV11-3; clone_size: .; d_call: TRBD1; j_call: TRBJ2-1; cdr3_aa: CASSLAGQGSYNEQFF; cdr3_nt: TGTGCCAGCAGCTTAGCCGGACAGGGCTCCTACAATGAGCAGTTCTTC
v_call: TRBV6-6; clone_size: .; d_call: .; j_call: TRBJ2-5; cdr3_aa: CASRSGSGVTQYF; cdr3_nt: TGTGCCAGCAGATCGGGATCCGGGGTGACCCAGTACTTC
v_call: TRBV11-3; clone_size: .; d_call: .; j_call: TRBJ1-1; cdr3_aa: CASSGRGFTIYTEAFF; cdr3_nt: TGTGCCAGCAGCGGCAGGGGTTTTACTATTTACACTGAAGCTTTCTTT
v_call: TRBV5-5; clone_size: .; d_call: TRBD1; j_call: TRBJ1-2; cdr3_aa: CASSPQTGAGYTF; cdr3_nt: TGTGCCAGCAGCCCACAGACAGGGGCCGGCTACACCTTC